This T cell receptor beta chain was captured in a study of PD-L1 blockade in urothelial cancer. Overall study: Once treatment had started, blood was analyzed at 3 weeks (second dose) and again at 6 weeks. Typically, measured as a median, blood samples had 110,000 to 150,000 T cells.

CDR1 is KGHSH and CDR2 is LQKENI in the germline V gene. Trimming removed 6 bases from V and 4 bases from J; junction bases left unmatched: 7. The CDR3 length is 14 residues. PCRs were each spiked with synthetic TCR analog templates. TCRdb's copy holds only in-frame clones and misses some; the assay was immunoSEQ multiplex PCR. Here the sample spans about 120,000 clones, 75% to 90% being singletons. As to time point: peripheral blood 6 weeks after treatment start. The sequences come from PBMCs, collected around atezolizumab (anti-PD-L1) treatment. This chain uses TRBV18 with TRBJ2-5, with 8 bases fitting TRBD1. The source is a man aged 60 to 75 with urothelial cancer. The CDR3 here is CASSETTGAETQYF. The CDR3 nucleotides read TGTGCCAGCTCCGAGACGACAGGGGCAGAGACCCAGTACTTC.